These T cell receptor beta chains were read from a single sample in a study of T cells in narcolepsy. TCRdb's copy holds only in-frame clones and misses some; the assay was immunoSEQ multiplex PCR. The sample records tens of thousands of clones, over 70% being singletons. The material sequenced was memory (CD45RA-) CD4+ T cells from blood. These receptors came from a human donor in good health. Both conserved end residues are part of each CDR3. Clone size appears in some rows only: once, few, many, or a class for an expanded clone.

clone_size j_call v_call cdr3_aa
few TRBJ1-3 TRBV6-6 CASTYGQPRSGNTIYF
. TRBJ1-6 TRBV5-6 CASSLGGGSGSPLHF
. TRBJ1-4 TRBV5-4 CASSPGAGGNEKLFF
. TRBJ2-2 TRBV19 CASNLGGRGGTGELFF
. TRBJ2-3 TRBV6-6 CASSPVVDTQYF
. TRBJ2-3 TRBV6-1 CASTDGGRSTDTQYF
. TRBJ1-1 TRBV6-5 CASSEPPRTVNAFF
. TRBJ2-5 TRBV9 CASSVGGAYGTQYF
. TRBJ1-3 TRBV7-2 CASSLYSLTTGNTIYF
. TRBJ1-4 TRBV14 CASSPGGATNEKLFF
. TRBJ1-4 TRBV7-6 CASSLGGGSTNEKLFF
. TRBJ1-1 TRBV6-1 CASSLYRAENAEAFF
. TRBJ1-4 TRBV9 CASSVGPSDNEKLFF
. TRBJ1-4 TRBV6-5 CASSYLSPARGEKLFF
. TRBJ2-7 TRBV6-1 CASSEWGRYGQYF
. TRBJ2-5 TRBV2 CASSEAPLPLPETQYF
. TRBJ2-7 TRBV5-1 CASSWRTGSYEQYF
. TRBJ2-7 TRBV11-2 CASSAPSGGDRSYEQYF
. TRBJ1-4 TRBV9 CASSATDTNEKLFF
. TRBJ2-2 TRBV18 CASSPPWVANTGELFF
once TRBJ1-3 TRBV10-3 CAISEAGRNTIYF
. TRBJ2-3 TRBV6-5 CASSYSAALSTDTQYF
. TRBJ2-1 TRBV11-3 CASSLAGVDEQFF
once TRBJ2-1 TRBV11-3 CASRTEGPGGTYNEQFF
. TRBJ2-3 TRBV4-2 CASSRESLSSGGAYTQYF
. TRBJ2-3 TRBV9 CASSAEAGSSTDTQYF
. TRBJ2-7 TRBV11-3 CASRSPGEQYF
. TRBJ2-7 TRBV7-2 CASSLGAGLGWEQYF
few TRBJ1-6 TRBV19 CASSRDHNSPLHF
. TRBJ1-5 TRBV15 CATSSVPGAQPQHF
. TRBJ2-4 TRBV7-6 CASSLSQKNIQYF
. TRBJ2-3 TRBV7-3 CASSLAQAGVRDTQYF
once TRBJ1-1 TRBV5-6 CASSRTVMNTEAFF
few TRBJ1-1 TRBV5-6 CASSFASSTEAFF
. TRBJ1-6 TRBV7-8 CASSVNRGKNSPLHF
. TRBJ1-1 TRBV18 CASSPRQGRAGTEAFF
. TRBJ1-3 TRBV6-5 CASSYSTDKAGNTIYF
. TRBJ2-1 TRBV2 CASTRQGMGEQFF
. TRBJ2-1 TRBV5-4 CASSLLGGNEQFF
. TRBJ2-7 TRBV5-1 CASTQRGGSSYEQYF
. TRBJ1-6 TRBV27 CASSLSKQGHSPLHF
medium-sized TRBJ2-6 TRBV29-1 CSVNSGANVLTF
. TRBJ1-4 TRBV7-8 CASSIDWQGGEKLFF
once TRBJ2-2 TRBV5-4 CASSSDRHTGELFF
. TRBJ2-5 TRBV7-6 CASSQTSGHETQYF
. TRBJ2-5 TRBV4-1 CASSHGVQGETQYF
. TRBJ2-5 TRBV7-9 CASSLVPDGQETQYF
. TRBJ1-2 TRBV6-5 CASRTPGYYGYTF
. TRBJ1-6 TRBV28 CASSSGQEHSPLHF
. TRBJ2-3 TRBV5-1 CASSLNQARDTQYF
. TRBJ1-2 TRBV7-8 CASSSGTGGLSYGYTF
. TRBJ2-5 TRBV18 CASSPGLLAGQETQYF
. TRBJ1-1 TRBV19 CASSTHPGLLNTEAFF